This T cell receptor beta chain was sequenced for a study of blood T cell repertoires in COVID-19 (dated by TCRdb to 2020 to 2022). For context, the study as a whole: The collaborator samples originated in the United States, Italy and Spain and spanned the acute and convalescent phases of COVID-19. Where HLA class I and class II types were available, the types were taken from metadata supplied by the sample provider, not from assay-based typing. The sample metadata nearly always contained a de-identified subject ID, COVID-19 status, age in years and sex. A freely available public database, intended as a resource for researchers studying the immune response to SARS-CoV-2, is where the repertoires were released. The prospective study material was composed of cDNA or gDNA derived from T cells, B-cell-depleted T cells, or PBMCs. Samples came from the ongoing ImmuneRACE study (first 160 participants) plus 1,254 subjects from 6 global collaborators. Subjects who had been exposed to COVID-19, were actively infected with it, or had recovered from it provided the deeply sampled blood TCRbeta repertoires that made up the dataset. What the authors observed across the whole study: The quantity of clinical and demographic metadata differed by source and by participant and was supplied without curation.

TCRbeta CDR3 regions were amplified from genomic DNA using the immunoSEQ Assay, a bias-controlled multiplex PCR. Processing in the source paper ran as follows. The number of nucleated cells in each sample was estimated by amplification of reference gene primers within the assay. Sequence reads were collapsed and filtered to measure the absolute abundance of every unique TCRbeta CDR3 rearrangement. For each sample, productive Simpson clonality was calculated by taking the square root of Simpson's diversity index across productive rearrangements. In its TCRdb copy, this immuneACCESS table keeps in-frame sequences only and misses some clones. Where compared with another copy, unresolved V genes explain less than half of these, and the others have no known cause. V, J and clone size derive from that table, while D and trimming were established from the DNA sequence. This sample lists about 45,000 clones; nearly 85% were detected once. Jointly, the top ten make up approximately 8% of the sample.

As concerns this clone: Its antigen has not been determined. No quality values exist for individual bases; no much larger clone is one base distant.

Per the germline V gene, KGHDR is the CDR1 and SFDVKD is the CDR2. The V and J ends are trimmed by 3 bases and 7 bases, leaving 9 bases between them. The CDR3, from cysteine to phenylalanine, totals 13 residues. The only DNA kept is the CDR3, 39 bases in frame from the first base. The collaborating institutions used their own protocols to collect whole blood in K2EDTA tubes. For TCRbeta analysis, collaborators shipped samples as frozen whole blood, isolated PBMCs, or DNA extracted from either of those sample types. The sequenced sample was peripheral blood. The rearrangement combines TRBV24-1 with TRBJ1-5; too little of a D gene remains to name it. The TCR comes from a man aged 80 or over in a cohort sampled during active COVID-19. The CDR3 region has the sequence CATSDSDNQPQHF. Read as DNA, the sequence is TGTGCCACCAGTGATAGTGACAACCAGCCCCAGCATTTT.